The present T cell receptor beta chain was sequenced within a study of tumor and adjacent non-tumor tissue in lung cancer. Study results and caveats: Patients with more diverse tumor TCRs had worse survival. In normal lung, the top 100 clones were significantly more dominant than in tumor. TCR diversity was significantly greater in tumor than normal lung tissue.

The template was RNA from unsorted bulk tissue. About this clonotype: The antigen is unknown.

This CDR3 is built from 12 residues. The V gene's germline CDR1 is SQVTM and CDR2 ANQGSEA. With 7 bases clipped from V and 4 bases from J, the junction kept 5 bases outside the gene matches. Three rounds of nested PCR, following a modified ARM-PCR protocol, produced the TCRbeta library. TCRdb recomputed calls from the multiplex PCR reads with MiXCR, one row per CDR3 protein. The repertoire holds 200,000 to 250,000 distinct CDR3 sequences, with 71% as singletons. Specimen: lung tumor tissue. This chain joins TRBV29-1 and TRBJ2-7; TRBD2 aligns across 9 bases. This TCR derives from a man aged 55 to 70 with non-small cell lung cancer. The CDR3 DNA sequence: TGCAGCGCGATCGCGGGAGGGTACGAGCAGTACTTC. Amino acid sequence: CSAIAGGYEQYF.